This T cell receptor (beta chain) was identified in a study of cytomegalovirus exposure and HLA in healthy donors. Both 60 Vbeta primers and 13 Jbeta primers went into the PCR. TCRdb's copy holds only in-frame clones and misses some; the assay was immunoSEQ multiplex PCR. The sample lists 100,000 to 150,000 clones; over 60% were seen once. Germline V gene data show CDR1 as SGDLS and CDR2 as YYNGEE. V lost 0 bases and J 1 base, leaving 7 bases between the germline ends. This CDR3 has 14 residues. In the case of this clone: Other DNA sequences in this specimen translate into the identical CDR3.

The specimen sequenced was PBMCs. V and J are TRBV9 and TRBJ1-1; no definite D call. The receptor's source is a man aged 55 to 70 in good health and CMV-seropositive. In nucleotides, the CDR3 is TGTGCCAGCAGCGTAGTTTCGGGGAACACTGAAGCTTTCTTT. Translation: CASSVVSGNTEAFF.